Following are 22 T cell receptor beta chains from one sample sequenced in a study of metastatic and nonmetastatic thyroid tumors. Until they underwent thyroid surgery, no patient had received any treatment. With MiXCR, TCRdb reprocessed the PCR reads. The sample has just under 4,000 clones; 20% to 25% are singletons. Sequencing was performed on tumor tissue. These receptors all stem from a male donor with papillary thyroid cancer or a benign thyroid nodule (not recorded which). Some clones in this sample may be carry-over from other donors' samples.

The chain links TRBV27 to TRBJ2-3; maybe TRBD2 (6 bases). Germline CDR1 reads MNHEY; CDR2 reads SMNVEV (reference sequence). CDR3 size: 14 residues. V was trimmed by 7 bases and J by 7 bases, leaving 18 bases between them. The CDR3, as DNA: TGTGCCAGCAATCAGGGACTGAACACGAATACGCAGTATTTT. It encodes CASNQGLNTNTQYF.

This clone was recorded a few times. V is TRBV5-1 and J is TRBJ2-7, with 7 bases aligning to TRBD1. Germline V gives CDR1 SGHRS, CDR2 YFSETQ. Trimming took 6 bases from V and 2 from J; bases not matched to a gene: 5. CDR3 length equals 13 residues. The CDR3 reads CASTKGQTYEQYF. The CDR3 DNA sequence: TGCGCCAGCACCAAGGGACAGACCTACGAGCAGTACTTC.

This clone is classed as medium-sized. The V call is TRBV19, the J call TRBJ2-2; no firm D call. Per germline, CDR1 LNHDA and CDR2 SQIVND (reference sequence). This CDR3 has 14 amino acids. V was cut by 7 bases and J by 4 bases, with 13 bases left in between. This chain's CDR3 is CASKPQDRTGELFF. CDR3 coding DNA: TGTGCCAGTAAGCCCCAGGACCGCACCGGGGAGCTGTTTTTT.

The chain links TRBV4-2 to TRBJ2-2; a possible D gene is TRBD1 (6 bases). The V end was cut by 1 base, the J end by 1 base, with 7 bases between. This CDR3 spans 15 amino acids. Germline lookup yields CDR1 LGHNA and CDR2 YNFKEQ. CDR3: CASSQGTVNTGELFF. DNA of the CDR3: TGTGCCAGCAGCCAAGGGACAGTGAACACCGGGGAGCTGTTTTTT.

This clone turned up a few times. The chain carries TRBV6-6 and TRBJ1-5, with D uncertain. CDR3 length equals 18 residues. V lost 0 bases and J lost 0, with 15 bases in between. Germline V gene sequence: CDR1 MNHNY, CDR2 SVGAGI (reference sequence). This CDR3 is CASSYSGRERYSNQPQHF. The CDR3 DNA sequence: TGTGCCAGCAGTTACTCCGGGAGGGAGCGTTATAGCAATCAGCCCCAGCATTTT.

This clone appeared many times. The DNA for the CDR3 is TGTGCCAGCAGCTTAGAAGGCGGAACCAAAAACATTCAGTACTTC. Amino acid sequence: CASSLEGGTKNIQYF. The chain is built from TRBV11-2 and TRBJ2-4; D is uncertain. Trimming removed 0 bases from V and 2 bases from J, with 8 bases in between. CDR3 length: 15 residues. Per the germline V gene, CDR1 is SGHAT and CDR2 is FQNNGV.

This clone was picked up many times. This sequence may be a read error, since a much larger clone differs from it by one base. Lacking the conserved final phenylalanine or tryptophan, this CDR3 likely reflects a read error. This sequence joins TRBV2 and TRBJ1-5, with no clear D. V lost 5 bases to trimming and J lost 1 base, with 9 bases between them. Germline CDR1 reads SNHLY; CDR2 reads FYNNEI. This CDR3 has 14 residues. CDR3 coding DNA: TGTGCCAGCAGTCGACAAGGGAGCAATCAGCCCCAGCATTCT. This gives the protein CASSRQGSNQPQHS.

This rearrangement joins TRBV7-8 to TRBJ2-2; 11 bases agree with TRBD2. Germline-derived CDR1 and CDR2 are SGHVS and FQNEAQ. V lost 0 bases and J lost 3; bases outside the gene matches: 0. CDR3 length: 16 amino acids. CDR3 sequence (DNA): TGTGCCAGCAGCTTAGCACTAGCGGGAGACACCGGGGAGCTGTTTTTT. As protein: CASSLALAGDTGELFF.

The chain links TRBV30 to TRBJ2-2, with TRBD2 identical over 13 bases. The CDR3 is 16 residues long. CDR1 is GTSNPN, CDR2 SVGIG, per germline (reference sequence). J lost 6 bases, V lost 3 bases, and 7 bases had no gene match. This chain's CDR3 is CAWSAGTSGAAGELFF. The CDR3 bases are TGTGCCTGGAGCGCAGGGACTAGCGGGGCCGCCGGGGAGCTGTTTTTT.

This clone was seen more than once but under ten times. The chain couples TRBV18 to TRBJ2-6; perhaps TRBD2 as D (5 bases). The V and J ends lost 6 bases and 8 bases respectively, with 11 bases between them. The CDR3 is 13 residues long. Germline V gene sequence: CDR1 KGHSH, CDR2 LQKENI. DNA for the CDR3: TGTGCCAGCTCCCATCCCGGGACCAACGTCCTGACTTTC. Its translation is CASSHPGTNVLTF.

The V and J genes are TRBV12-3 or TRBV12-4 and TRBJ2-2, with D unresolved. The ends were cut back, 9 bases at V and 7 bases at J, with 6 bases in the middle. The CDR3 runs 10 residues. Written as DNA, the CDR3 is TGTGCCAGTTCGTTCGGGGAGCTGTTTTTT. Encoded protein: CASSFGELFF.

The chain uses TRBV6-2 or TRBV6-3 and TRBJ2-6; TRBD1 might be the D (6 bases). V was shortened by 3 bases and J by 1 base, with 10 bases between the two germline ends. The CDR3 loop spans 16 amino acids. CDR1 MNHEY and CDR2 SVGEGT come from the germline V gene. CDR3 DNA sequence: TGTGCCAGCAGTTATGAGACAGGATCTGGGGCCAACGTCCTGACTTTC. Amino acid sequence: CASSYETGSGANVLTF.

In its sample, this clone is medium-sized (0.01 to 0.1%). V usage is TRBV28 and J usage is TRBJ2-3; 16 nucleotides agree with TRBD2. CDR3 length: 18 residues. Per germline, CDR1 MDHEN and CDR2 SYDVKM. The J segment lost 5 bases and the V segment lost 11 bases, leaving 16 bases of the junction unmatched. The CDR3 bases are TGTGCCGGCCAGGGACTAGCGGGAGGGCCGGATGGTATAGATACGCAGTATTTT. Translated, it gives CAGQGLAGGPDGIDTQYF.

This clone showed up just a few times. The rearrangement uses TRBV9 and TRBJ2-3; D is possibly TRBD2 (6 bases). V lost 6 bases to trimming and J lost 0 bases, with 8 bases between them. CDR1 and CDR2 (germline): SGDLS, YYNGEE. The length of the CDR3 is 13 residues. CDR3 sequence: CASNGGSTDTQYF. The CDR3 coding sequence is TGTGCCAGCAACGGGGGTAGCACAGATACGCAGTATTTT.

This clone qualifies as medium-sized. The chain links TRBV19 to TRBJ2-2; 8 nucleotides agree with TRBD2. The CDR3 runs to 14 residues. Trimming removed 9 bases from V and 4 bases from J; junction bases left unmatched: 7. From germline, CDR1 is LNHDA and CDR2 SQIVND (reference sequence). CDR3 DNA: TGTGCCAGCAAATCCGGGGGGGGCACCGGGGAGCTGTTTTTT. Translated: CASKSGGGTGELFF. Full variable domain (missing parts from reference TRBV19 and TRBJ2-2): DGGITQSPKYLFRKEGQNVTLSCEQNLNHDAMYWYRQDPGQGLRLIYYSQIVNDFQKGDIAEGYSVSREKKESFPLTVTSAQKNPTAFYLCASKSGGGTGELFFGEGSRLTVL.

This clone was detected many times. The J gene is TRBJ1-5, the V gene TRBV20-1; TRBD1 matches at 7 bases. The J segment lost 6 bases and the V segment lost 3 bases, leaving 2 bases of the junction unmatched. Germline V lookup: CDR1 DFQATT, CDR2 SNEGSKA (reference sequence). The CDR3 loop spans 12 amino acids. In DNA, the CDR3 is TGCAGTGCTAGGACAGGGACTCAGCCCCAGCATTTT. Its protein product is CSARTGTQPQHF.

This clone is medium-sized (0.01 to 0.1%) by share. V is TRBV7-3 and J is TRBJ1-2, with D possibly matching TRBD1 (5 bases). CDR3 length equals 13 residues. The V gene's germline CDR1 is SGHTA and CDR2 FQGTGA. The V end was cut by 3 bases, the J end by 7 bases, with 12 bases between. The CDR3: CASSLGGAGGYTF. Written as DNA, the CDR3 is TGTGCCAGCAGCTTGGGGGGAGCTGGTGGCTACACCTTC.

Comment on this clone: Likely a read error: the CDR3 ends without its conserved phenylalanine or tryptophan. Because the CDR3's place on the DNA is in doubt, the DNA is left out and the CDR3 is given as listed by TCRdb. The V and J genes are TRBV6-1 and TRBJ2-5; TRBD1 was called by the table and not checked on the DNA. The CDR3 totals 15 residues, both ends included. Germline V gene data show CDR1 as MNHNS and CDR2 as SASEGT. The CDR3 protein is CASRATGTGQETKYS.

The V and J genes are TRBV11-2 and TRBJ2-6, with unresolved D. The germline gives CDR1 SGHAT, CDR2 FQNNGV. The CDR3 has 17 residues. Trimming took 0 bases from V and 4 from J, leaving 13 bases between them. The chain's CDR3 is CASSLDRTPWGANVLTF. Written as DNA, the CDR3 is TGTGCCAGCAGCTTAGATCGTACCCCCTGGGGGGCCAACGTCCTGACTTTC.

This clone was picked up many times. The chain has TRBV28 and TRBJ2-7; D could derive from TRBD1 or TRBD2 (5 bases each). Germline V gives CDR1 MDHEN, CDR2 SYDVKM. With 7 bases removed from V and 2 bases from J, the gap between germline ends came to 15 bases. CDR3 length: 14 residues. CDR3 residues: CASKFIGATYEQYF. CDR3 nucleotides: TGTGCCAGCAAGTTTATCGGGGCGACCTACGAGCAGTACTTC.

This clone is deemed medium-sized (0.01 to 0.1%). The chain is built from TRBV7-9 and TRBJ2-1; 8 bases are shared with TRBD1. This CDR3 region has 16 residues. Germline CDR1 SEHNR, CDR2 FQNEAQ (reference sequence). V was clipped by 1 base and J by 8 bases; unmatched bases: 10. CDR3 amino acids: CASSLDPTGGRDEQFF. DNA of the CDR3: TGTGCCAGCAGCTTAGACCCCACAGGGGGTAGGGATGAGCAGTTCTTC.

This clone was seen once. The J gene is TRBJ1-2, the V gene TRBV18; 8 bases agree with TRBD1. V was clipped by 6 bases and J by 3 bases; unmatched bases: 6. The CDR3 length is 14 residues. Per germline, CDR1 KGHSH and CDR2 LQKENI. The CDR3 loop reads CASSLLQGDYGYTF. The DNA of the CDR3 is TGTGCCAGCTCGCTTTTACAGGGGGACTATGGCTACACCTTC.